Following are 5 T cell receptor beta chains from one sample sequenced in a study of identifying expanded T cells in peripheral blood. The method was immunoSEQ multiplex PCR; TCRdb's version includes in-frame clones alone and lacks a portion of them. The sample has approximately 86,000 clones; approximately 81% are singletons. The material sequenced was blood. The receptors were gathered from a person aged 18 to 75 in good health.

This chain joins TRBV15 and TRBJ2-1; TRBD2 matches 7 bases. Trimming removed 1 base from V and 6 bases from J; junction bases left unmatched: 9. Germline-derived CDR1 and CDR2 are LNHNV and YYDKDF (reference sequence). CDR3 size: 16 residues. The CDR3 DNA is TGTGCCACCAGCAGAGCTCGAGGACTAGAAGGCAATGAGCAGTTCTTC. It encodes CATSRARGLEGNEQFF.

This chain connects TRBV7-2 to TRBJ2-1; TRBD1 aligns across 9 bases. This CDR3 comprises 14 residues. Germline CDR1 is SGHTA and CDR2 is FQGNSA. After removal of 1 base from V and 9 bases from J, the junction contained 4 bases not matched to a gene. The CDR3 spells CASSLGSTGGEQFF. As DNA, the CDR3 is TGTGCCAGCAGCTTAGGATCGACAGGGGGTGAGCAGTTCTTC.

This clone was seen just once. This chain connects TRBV28 to TRBJ1-2; D not certain. Germline CDR1 is MDHEN and CDR2 is SYDVKM. There are 16 residues in the CDR3. Deletions cut 5 bases from V and 6 bases from J, with 22 bases between. CDR3 in DNA: TGTGCCAGCAGTACCGCGGGAGGGAGGAGGATGAATGGCTACACCTTC. Protein: CASSTAGGRRMNGYTF.

The V and J genes are TRBV11-3 and TRBJ1-3; D is undetermined. V was pared by 4 bases and J by 4 bases, with 5 bases between. This CDR3 comprises 12 residues. The V gene's germline CDR1 is SGHNT and CDR2 YENEEA. CDR3 DNA: TGTGCCAGCAGCTATGTAGGAAACACCATATATTTT. The encoded protein is CASSYVGNTIYF.

The V and J genes are TRBV7-2 and TRBJ1-2, with D possibly matching TRBD1 (6 bases). The CDR3 runs to 14 residues. Germline V gene lookup returns CDR1 SGHTA and CDR2 FQGNSA. V was cut by 2 bases and J by 8 bases, with 15 bases left in between. CDR3 sequence (DNA): TGTGCCAGCAGCTTACGAGGGGGAGTGGAGGGCTACACCTTC. Protein sequence: CASSLRGGVEGYTF.